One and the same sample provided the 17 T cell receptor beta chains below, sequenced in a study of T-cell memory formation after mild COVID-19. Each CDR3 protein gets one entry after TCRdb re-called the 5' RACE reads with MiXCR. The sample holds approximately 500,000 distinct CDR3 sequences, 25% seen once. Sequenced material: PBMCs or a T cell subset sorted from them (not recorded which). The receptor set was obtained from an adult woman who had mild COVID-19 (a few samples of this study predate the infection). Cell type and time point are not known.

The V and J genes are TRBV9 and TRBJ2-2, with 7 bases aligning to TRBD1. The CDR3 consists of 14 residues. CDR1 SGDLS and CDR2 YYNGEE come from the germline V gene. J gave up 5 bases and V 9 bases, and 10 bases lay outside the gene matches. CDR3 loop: CANRQGKVTGELFF. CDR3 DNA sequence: TGTGCCAATCGACAGGGCAAGGTGACCGGGGAGCTGTTTTTT.

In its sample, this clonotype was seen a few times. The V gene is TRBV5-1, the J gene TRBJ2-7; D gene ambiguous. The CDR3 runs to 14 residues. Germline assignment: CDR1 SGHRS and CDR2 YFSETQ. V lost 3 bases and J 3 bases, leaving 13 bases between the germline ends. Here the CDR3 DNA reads TGCGCCAGCAGCTCCGGACCCTCGCTCTACGAGCAGTACTTC. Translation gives CASSSGPSLYEQYF.

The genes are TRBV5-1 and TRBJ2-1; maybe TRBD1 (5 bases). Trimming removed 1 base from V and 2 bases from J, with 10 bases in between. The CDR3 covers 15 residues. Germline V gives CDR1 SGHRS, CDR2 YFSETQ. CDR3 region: CASSLSGSAYNEQFF. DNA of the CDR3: TGCGCCAGCAGCTTGTCAGGGTCAGCCTACAATGAGCAGTTCTTC.

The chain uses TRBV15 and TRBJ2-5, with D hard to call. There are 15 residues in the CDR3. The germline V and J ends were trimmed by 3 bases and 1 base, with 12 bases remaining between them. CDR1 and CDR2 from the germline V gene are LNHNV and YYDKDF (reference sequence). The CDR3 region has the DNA TGTGCCACCAGCAGTCGGTCAAGGACCCAAGAGACCCAGTACTTC. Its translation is CATSSRSRTQETQYF.

The CDR3 bases are TGTGCCAGCTCCAGGGCGAACTCCTATAATTCACCCCTCCACTTT. The encoded protein is CASSRANSYNSPLHF. The chain combines TRBV18 with TRBJ1-6, with a possible D match to TRBD1 (5 bases). Deletions cut 6 bases from V and 0 bases from J, with 9 bases between. The germline gives CDR1 KGHSH, CDR2 LQKENI. The length of the CDR3 is 15 residues.

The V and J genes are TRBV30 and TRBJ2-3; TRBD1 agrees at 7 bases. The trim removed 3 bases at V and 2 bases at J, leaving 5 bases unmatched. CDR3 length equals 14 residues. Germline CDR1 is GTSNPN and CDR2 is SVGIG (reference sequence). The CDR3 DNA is TGTGCCTGGAGCCCCGGACAGGTCACAGATACGCAGTATTTT. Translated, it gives CAWSPGQVTDTQYF. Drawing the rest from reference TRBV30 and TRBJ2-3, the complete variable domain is SQTIHQWPATLVQPVGSPLSLECTVEGTSNPNLYWYRQAAGRGLQLLFYSVGIGQISSEVPQNLSASRPQDRQFILSSKKLLLSDSGFYLCAWSPGQVTDTQYFGPGTRLTVL.

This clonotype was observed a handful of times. The DNA of the CDR3 is TGCGCCAGCAGCTTGGCCGGGACAGCCTTTAATGAAAAACTGTTTTTT. Its translation: CASSLAGTAFNEKLFF. This chain connects TRBV5-1 to TRBJ1-4, with 7 nucleotides matching TRBD1. The CDR3 extends over 16 amino acids. The ends lost 0 bases at V and 4 bases at J; junction bases unmatched: 6. Germline V gene sequence: CDR1 SGHRS, CDR2 YFSETQ.

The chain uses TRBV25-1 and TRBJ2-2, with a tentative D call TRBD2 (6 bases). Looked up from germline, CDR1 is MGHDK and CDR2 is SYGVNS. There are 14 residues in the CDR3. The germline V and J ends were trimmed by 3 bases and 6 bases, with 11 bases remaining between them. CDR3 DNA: TGTGCCAGCAGTGAGGGGCAGCGGGCCGGGGAGCTGTTTTTT. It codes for CASSEGQRAGELFF.

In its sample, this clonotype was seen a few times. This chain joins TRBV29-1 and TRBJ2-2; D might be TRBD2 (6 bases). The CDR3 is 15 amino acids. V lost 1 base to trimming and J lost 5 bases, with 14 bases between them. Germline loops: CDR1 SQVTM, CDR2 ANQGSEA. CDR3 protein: CSVEVRGAGTGELFF. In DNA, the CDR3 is TGCAGCGTTGAAGTGCGCGGGGCAGGAACCGGGGAGCTGTTTTTT.

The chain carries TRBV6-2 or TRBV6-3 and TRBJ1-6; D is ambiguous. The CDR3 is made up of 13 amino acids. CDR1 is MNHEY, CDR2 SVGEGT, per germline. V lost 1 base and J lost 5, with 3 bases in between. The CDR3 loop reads CASSYLDNSPLHF. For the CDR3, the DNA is TGTGCCAGCAGTTACTTAGATAATTCACCCCTCCACTTT.

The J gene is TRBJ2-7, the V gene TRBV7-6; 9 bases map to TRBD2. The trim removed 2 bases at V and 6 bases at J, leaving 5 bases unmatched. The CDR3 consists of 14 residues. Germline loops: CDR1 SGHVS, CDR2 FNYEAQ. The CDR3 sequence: CASSLFDSGSEQYF. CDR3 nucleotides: TGTGCCAGCAGCTTATTTGATAGCGGGAGCGAGCAGTACTTC.

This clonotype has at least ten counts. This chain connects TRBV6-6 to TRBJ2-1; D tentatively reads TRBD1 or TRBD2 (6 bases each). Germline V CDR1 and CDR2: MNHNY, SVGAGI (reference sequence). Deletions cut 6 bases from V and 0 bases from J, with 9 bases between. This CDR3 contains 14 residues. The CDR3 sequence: CASRGGSSYNEQFF. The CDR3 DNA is TGTGCCAGCAGAGGGGGGAGCTCCTACAATGAGCAGTTCTTC.

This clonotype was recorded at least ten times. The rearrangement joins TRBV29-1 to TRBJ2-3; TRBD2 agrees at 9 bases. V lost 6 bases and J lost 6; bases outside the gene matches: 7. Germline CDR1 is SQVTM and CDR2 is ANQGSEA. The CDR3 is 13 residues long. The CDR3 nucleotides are TGCAGCGTGTCTGAGACTAGCGGCGATACGCAGTATTTT. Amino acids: CSVSETSGDTQYF.

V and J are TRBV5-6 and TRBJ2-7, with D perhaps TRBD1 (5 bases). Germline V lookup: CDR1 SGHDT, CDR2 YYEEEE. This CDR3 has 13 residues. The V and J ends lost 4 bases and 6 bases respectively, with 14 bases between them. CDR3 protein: CASSLNQGSEQYF. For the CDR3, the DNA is TGTGCCAGCAGCCTAAACCAGGGTTCCGAGCAGTACTTC. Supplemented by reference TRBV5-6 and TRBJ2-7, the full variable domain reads DAGVTQSPTHLIKTRGQQVTLRCSPKSGHDTVSWYQQALGQGPQFIFQYYEEEERQRGNFPDRFSGHQFPNYSSELNVNALLLGDSALYLCASSLNQGSEQYFGPGTRLTVT.

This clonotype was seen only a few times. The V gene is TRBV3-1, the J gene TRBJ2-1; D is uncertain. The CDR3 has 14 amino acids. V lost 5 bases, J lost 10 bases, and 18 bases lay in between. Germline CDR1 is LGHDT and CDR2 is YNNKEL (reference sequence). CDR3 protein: CASSKAILRWEQFF. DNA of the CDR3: TGTGCCAGCAGCAAAGCAATTTTAAGATGGGAGCAGTTCTTC.

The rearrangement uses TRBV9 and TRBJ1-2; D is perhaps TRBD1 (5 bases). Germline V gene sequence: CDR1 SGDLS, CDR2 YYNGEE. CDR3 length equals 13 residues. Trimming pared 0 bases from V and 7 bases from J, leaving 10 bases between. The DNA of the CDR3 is TGTGCCAGCAGCGTAGAGGGACTCGGTGGCTACACCTTC. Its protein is CASSVEGLGGYTF.

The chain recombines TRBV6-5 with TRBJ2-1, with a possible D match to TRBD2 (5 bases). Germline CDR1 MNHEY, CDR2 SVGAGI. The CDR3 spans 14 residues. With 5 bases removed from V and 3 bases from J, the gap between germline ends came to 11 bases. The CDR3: CASSRGPNYNEQFF. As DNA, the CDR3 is TGTGCCAGCAGTCGGGGTCCCAACTACAATGAGCAGTTCTTC.